This T cell receptor beta chain originates from a study of cytomegalovirus exposure and HLA in healthy donors. With 60 Vbeta and 13 Jbeta primers, the PCR was carried out. Clones were sequenced by immunoSEQ multiplex PCR, and TCRdb holds only the in-frame ones, with some missing. This table holds some 120,000 clones, around 77% found once. The V end was cut by 6 bases, the J end by 1 base, with 12 bases between. The CDR3 is 14 amino acids. In germline, CDR1 is LNHDA, CDR2 SQIVND (reference sequence). As for this clone: Antigen specificity is unknown.

Study-wide results and limits: Reportedly, a later analysis found an Asian-associated ancestry cluster had fewer N-insertions than the approximately 700-donor mean. A prior analysis recorded that most TCR beta V segments were productive about 90% or about 30% of the time.

V is TRBV19 and J is TRBJ1-1, with D possibly TRBD1 on 6 matching bases. The sequencing sample was made of PBMCs. The sequence came from a human donor in good health. DNA for the CDR3: TGTGCCAGTAGCCCCGGGACACCGAACACTGAAGCTTTCTTT. Translated: CASSPGTPNTEAFF. The variable domain in full, completed from reference TRBV19 and TRBJ1-1, reads DGGITQSPKYLFRKEGQNVTLSCEQNLNHDAMYWYRQDPGQGLRLIYYSQIVNDFQKGDIAEGYSVSREKKESFPLTVTSAQKNPTAFYLCASSPGTPNTEAFFGQGTRLTVV.